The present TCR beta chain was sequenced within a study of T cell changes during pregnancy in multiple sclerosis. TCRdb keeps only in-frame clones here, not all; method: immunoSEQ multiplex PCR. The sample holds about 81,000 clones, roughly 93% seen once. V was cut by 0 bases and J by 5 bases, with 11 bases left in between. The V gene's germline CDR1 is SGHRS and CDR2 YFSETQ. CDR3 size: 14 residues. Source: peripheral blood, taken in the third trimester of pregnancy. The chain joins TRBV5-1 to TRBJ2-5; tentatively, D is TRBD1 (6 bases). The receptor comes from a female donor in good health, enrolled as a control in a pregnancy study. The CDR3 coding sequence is TGCGCCAGCAGCTTGGACAGGGCCTCGGAGACCCAGTACTTC. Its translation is CASSLDRASETQYF.